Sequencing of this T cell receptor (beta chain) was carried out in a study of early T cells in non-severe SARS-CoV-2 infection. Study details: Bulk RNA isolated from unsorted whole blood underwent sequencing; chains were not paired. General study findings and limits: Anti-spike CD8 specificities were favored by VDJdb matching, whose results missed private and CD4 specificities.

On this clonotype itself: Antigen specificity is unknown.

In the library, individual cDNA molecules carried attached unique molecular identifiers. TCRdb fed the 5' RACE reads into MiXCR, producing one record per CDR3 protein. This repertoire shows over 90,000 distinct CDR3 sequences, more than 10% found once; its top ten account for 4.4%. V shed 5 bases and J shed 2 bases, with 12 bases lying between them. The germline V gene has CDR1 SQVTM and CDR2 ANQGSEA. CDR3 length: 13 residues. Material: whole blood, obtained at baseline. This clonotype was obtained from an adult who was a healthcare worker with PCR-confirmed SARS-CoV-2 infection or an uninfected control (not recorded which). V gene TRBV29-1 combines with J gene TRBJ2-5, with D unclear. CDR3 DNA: TGCAGCGTTCCTTTGCAGAGTCAAGAGACCCAGTACTTC. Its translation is CSVPLQSQETQYF.